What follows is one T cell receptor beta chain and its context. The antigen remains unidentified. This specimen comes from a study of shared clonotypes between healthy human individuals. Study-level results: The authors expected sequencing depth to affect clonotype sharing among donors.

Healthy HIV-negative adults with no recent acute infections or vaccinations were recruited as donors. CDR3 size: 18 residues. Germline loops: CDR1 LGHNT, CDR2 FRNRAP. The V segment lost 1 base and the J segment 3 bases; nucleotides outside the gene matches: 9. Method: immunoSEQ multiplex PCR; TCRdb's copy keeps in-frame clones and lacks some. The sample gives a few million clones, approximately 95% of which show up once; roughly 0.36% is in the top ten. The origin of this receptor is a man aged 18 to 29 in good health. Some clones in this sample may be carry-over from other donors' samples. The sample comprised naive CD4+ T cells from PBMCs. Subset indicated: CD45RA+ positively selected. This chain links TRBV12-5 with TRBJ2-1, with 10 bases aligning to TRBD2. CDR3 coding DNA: TGTGCTAGTGGTTTGGCCCGGTTAACTAGCGGGATCTACAATGAGCAGTTCTTC. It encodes CASGLARLTSGIYNEQFF.